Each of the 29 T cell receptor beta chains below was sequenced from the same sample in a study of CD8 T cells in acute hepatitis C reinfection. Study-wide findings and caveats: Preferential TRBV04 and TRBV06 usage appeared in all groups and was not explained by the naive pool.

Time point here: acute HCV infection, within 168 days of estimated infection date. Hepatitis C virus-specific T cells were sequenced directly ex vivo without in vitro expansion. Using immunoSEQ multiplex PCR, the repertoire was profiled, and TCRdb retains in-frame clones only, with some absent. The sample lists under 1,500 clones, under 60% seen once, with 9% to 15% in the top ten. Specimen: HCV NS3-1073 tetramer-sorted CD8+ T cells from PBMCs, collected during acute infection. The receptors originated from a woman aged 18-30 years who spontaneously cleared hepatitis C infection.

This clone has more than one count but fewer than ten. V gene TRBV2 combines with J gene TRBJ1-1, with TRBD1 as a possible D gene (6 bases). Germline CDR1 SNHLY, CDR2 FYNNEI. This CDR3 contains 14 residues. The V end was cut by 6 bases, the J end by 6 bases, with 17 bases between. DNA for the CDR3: TGTGCCAGCAGGGAAACAGGGAATTGGGCTGAAGCTTTCTTT. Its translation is CASRETGNWAEAFF.

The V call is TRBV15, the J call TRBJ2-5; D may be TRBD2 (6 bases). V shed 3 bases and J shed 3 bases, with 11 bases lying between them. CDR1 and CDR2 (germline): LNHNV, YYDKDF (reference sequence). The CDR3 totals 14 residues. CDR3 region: CATSRPTSEETQYF. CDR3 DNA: TGTGCCACCAGCAGGCCGACTAGTGAAGAGACCCAGTACTTC.

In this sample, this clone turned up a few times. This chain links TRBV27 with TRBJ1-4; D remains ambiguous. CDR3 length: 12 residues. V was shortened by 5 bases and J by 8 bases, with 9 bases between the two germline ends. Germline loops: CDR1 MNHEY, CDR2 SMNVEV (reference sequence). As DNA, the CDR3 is TGTGCCAGCAGTCACCTGGGGGAAAAACTGTTTTTT. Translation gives CASSHLGEKLFF.

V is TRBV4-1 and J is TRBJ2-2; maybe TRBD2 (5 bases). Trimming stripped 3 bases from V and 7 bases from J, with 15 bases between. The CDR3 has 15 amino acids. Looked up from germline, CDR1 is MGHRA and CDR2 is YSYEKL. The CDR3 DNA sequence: TGCGCCAGCAGCCACGAGCAGGCGGCGGGCGGGGAGCTGTTTTTT. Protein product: CASSHEQAAGGELFF.

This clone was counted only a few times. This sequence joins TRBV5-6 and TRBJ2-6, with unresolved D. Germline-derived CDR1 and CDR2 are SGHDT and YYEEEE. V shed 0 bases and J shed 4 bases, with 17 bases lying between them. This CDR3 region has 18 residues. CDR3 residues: CASSLELGILGGANVLTF. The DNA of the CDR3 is TGTGCCAGCAGCTTGGAACTGGGGATCCTGGGAGGGGCCAACGTCCTGACTTTC.

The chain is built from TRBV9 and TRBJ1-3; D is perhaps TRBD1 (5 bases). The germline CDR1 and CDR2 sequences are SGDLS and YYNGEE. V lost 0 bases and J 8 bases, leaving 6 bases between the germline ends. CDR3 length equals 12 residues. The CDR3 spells CASSVEGDTIYF. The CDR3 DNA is TGTGCCAGCAGCGTAGAAGGGGACACCATATATTTT.

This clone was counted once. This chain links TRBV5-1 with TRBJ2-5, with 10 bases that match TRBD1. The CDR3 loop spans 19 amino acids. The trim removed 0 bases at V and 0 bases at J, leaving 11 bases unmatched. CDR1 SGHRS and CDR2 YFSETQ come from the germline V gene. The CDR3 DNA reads TGCGCCAGCAGCTTGGTTTTAGGGACAGGGGATCCGTACCAAGAGACCCAGTACTTC. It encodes CASSLVLGTGDPYQETQYF.

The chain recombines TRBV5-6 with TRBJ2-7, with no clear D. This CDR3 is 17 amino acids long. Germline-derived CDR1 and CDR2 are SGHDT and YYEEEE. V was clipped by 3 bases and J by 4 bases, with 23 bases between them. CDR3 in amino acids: CASSSDHSTPKVYEQYF. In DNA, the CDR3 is TGTGCCAGCAGCTCGGACCACAGCACGCCCAAAGTTTACGAGCAGTACTTC.

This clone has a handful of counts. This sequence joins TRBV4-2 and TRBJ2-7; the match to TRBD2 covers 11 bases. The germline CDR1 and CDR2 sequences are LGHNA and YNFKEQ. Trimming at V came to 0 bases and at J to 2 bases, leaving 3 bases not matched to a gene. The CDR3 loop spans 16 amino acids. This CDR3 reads CASSQESSGGPYEQYF. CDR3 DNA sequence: TGTGCCAGCAGCCAAGAATCTAGCGGGGGGCCCTACGAGCAGTACTTC.

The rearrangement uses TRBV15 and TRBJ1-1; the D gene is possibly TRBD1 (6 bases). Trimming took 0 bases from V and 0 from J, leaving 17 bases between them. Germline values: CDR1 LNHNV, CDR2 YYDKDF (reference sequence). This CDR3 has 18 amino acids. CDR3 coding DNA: TGTGCCACCAGCAGAGATATAGGGGGAGACACCGTGAACACTGAAGCTTTCTTT. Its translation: CATSRDIGGDTVNTEAFF.

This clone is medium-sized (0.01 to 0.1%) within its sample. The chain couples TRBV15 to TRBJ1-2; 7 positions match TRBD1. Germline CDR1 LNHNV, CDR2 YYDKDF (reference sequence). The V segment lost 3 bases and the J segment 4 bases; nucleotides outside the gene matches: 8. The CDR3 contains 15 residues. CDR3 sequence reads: CATSRADRELYGYTF. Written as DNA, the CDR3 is TGTGCCACCAGCAGGGCCGACAGGGAGCTCTATGGCTACACCTTC.

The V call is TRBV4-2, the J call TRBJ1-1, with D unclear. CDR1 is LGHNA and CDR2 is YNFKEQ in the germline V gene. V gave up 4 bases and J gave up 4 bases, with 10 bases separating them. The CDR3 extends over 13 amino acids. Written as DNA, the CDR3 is TGTGCCAGCAGCCGAGAACGGGCCACTGAAGCTTTCTTT. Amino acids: CASSRERATEAFF.

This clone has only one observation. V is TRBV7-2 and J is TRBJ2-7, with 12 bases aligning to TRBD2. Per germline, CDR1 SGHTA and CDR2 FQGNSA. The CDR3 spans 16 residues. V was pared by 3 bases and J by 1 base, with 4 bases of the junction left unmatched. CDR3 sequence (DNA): TGTGCCAGCAGCTTCCTACTAGCGGGAGGATCCTACGAGCAGTACTTC. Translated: CASSFLLAGGSYEQYF. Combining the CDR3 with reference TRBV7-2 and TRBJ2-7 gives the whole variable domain GAGVSQSPSNKVTEKGKDVELRCDPISGHTALYWYRQSLGQGLEFLIYFQGNSAPDKSGLPSDRFSAERTGGSVSTLTIQRTQQEDSAVYLCASSFLLAGGSYEQYFGPGTRLTVT.

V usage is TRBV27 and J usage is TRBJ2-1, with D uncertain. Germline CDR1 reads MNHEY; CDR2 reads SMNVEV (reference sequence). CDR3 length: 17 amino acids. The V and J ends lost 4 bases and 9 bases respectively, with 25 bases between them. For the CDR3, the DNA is TGTGCCAGCAGTTCACTCGCGGACCGCTTCATGTTAGGTGAGCAGTTCTTC. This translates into CASSSLADRFMLGEQFF.

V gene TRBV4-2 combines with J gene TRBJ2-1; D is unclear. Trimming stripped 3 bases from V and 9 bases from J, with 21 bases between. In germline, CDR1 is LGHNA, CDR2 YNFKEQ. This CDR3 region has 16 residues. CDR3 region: CASSQEQSAKWGEQFF. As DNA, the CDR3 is TGTGCCAGCAGCCAGGAGCAAAGCGCCAAGTGGGGTGAGCAGTTCTTC.

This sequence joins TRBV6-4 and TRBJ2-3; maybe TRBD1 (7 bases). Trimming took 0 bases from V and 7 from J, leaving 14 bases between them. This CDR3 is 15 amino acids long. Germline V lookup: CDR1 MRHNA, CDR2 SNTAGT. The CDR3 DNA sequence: TGTGCCAGCAGTGACTCGTTTTCAGGGGGGAATACGCAGTATTTT. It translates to CASSDSFSGGNTQYF.

The CDR3: CASPPRGGGSYEQYF. The CDR3 region has the DNA TGTGCCAGCCCCCCCAGGGGCGGGGGCTCCTACGAGCAGTACTTC. The chain links TRBV6-1 to TRBJ2-7; weak D call: TRBD2 (7 bases). Germline lookup yields CDR1 MNHNS and CDR2 SASEGT. The CDR3 loop spans 15 amino acids. V lost 8 bases and J lost 0, with 17 bases in between.

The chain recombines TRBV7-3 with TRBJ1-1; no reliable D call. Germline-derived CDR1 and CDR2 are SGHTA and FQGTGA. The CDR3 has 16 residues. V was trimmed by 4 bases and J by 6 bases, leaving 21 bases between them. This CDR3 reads CASSSRYSSESAEAFF. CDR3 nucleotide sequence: TGTGCCAGCAGCTCTCGTTACTCGTCCGAGAGCGCTGAAGCTTTCTTT.

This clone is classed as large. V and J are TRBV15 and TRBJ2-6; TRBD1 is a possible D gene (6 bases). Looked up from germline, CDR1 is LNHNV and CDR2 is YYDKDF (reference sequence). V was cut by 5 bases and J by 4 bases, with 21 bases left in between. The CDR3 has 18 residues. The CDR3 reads CATSRDFRGTVGANVLTF. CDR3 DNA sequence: TGTGCCACCAGCCGCGATTTCAGGGGTACTGTGGGGGCCAACGTCCTGACTTTC.

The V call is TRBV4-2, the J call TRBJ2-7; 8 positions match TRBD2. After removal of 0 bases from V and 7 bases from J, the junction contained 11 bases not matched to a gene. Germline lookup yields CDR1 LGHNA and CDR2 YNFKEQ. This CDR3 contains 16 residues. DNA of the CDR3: TGTGCCAGCAGCCAAGAGATAAGCGGGAGTTGGGGGGAGCAGTACTTC. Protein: CASSQEISGSWGEQYF.

CDR3 nucleotides: TGTGCCACAATGACCGGGACAGGGGGTTTTGACGAGCAGTACTTC. It specifies CATMTGTGGFDEQYF. V gene TRBV25-1 combines with J gene TRBJ2-7; TRBD1 agrees at 11 bases. The V gene's germline CDR1 is MGHDK and CDR2 SYGVNS. The CDR3 totals 15 residues. J was trimmed by 5 bases and V by 10 bases; bases with no gene match: 13.

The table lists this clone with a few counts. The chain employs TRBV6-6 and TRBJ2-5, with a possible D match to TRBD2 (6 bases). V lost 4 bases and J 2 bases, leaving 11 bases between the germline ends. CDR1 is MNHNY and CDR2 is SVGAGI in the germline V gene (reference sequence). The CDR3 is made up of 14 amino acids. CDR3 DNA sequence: TGTGCCAGCAGTTCGGGACTCCCACAAGAGACCCAGTACTTC. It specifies CASSSGLPQETQYF.

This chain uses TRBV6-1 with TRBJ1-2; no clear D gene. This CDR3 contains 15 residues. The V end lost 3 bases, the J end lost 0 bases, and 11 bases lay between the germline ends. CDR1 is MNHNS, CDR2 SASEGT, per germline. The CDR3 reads CASSDLGFSNYGYTF. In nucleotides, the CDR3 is TGTGCCAGCAGTGATTTAGGGTTTTCTAACTATGGCTACACCTTC.

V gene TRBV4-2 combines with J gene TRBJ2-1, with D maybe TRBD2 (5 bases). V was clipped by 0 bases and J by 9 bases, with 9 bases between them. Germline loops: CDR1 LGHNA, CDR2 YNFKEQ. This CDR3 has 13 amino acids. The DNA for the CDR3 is TGTGCCAGCAGCCAAGAGGCGGGCAGTGAGCAGTTCTTC. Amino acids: CASSQEAGSEQFF.

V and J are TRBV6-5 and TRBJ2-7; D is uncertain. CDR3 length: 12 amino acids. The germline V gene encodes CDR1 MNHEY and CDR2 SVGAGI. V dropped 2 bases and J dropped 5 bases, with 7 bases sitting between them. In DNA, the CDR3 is TGTGCCAGCAGTTACCTCGGCAACGAGCAGTACTTC. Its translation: CASSYLGNEQYF.

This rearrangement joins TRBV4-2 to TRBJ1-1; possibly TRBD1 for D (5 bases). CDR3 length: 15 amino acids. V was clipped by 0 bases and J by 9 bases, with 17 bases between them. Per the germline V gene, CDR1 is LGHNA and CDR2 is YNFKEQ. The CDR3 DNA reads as TGTGCCAGCAGCCAAGAATGGGGGGGAGTAATCCAAGCTTTCTTT. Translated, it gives CASSQEWGGVIQAFF.

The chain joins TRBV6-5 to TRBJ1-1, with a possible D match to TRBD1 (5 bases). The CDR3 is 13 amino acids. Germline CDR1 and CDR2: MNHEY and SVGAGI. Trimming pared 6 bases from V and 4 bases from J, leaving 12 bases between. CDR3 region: CASRYQGGTEAFF. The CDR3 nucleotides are TGTGCCAGCAGGTATCAGGGTGGCACTGAAGCTTTCTTT.

The CDR3 DNA is TGTGCCAGCACCCACGGCGGGACGCATGATGAGCAGTTCTTC. Its protein is CASTHGGTHDEQFF. The rearrangement links TRBV14 to TRBJ2-1; D is possibly TRBD2 (6 bases). This CDR3 has 14 amino acids. Trimming stripped 7 bases from V and 8 bases from J, with 18 bases between. CDR1 is SGHDN, CDR2 FVKESK, per germline.

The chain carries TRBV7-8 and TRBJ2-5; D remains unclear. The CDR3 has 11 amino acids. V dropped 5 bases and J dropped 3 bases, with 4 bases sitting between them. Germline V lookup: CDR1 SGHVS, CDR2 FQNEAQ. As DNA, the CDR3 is TGTGCCAGCAGCGTTAAAGAGACCCAGTACTTC. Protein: CASSVKETQYF.